This record covers a single TCR beta chain. Its antigen is unknown. TCRdb ran MiXCR on the reads and lists one entry per CDR3 protein. This table holds 400,000 to 600,000 distinct CDR3 sequences, more than 40% found once. This specimen belongs to a study of T cell repertoires in cytomegalovirus infection. Study context: Both a matching HLA type and CMV infection were indicated by public TCR beta signatures.

The V end was cut by 4 bases, the J end by 5 bases, with 15 bases between. From germline, CDR1 is SGHRS and CDR2 YFSETQ. The CDR3 covers 14 residues. The study's findings and limits: CMV carriers having the relevant HLA were flagged by cumulative public TCR beta family frequency. The response measured ex vivo was dominated by TCR beta clonotypes (HLA-C-restricted and CMV-specific).

The TCR comes from a human donor in good health (CMV status not recorded). Some clones in this sample may be carry-over from other donors' samples. This chain links TRBV5-1 with TRBJ1-1; TRBD1 is a possible D gene (5 bases). The material was cultured PBMCs, obtained from culture after CMV antigen stimulation. CDR3 sequence reads: CASSPGDGETEAFF. CDR3 bases: TGCGCCAGCAGCCCGGGGGATGGGGAAACTGAAGCTTTCTTT.